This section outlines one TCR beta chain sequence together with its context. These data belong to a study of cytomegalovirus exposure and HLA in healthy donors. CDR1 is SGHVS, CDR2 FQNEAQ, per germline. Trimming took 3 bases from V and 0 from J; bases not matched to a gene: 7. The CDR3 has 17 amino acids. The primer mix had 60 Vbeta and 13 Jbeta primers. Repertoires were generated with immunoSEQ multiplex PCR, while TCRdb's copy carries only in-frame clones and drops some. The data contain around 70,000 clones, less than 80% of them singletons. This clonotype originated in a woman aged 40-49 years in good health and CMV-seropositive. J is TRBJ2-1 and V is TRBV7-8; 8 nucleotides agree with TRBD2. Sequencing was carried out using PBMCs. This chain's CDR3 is CASSFTAGGSSYNEQFF. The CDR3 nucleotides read TGTGCCAGCAGCTTCACGGCGGGGGGAAGCTCCTACAATGAGCAGTTCTTC.